This TCR beta chain comes out of a study of tumor-infiltrating lymphocytes in primary liver carcinoma. For the study at large: The study obtained roughly 3.5 to 7.13 million productive TCRbeta reads per sample, similar across tissue types. Broader study findings: Tumor-adjacent and tumor-blood pairs overlapped less than tumor region pairs did.

The study co-extracted DNA and RNA from roughly 20-30 mg of unsorted bulk tissue. Five discrete regions of every tumor underwent sampling. Over 85% of the cells were viable tumor cells in every tumor sample. With a constant-region primer, TCR beta cDNA was made from about 0.55 ug of total RNA. The TCR beta library was amplified through three nested multiplex PCR rounds in a modified ARM-PCR procedure. Use of TRBV1-TRBV30 forward primers with a C-beta reverse primer characterized the first two PCR rounds, which lasted around 9 cycles each. TCRdb itself ran the multiplex PCR reads through MiXCR, one entry per CDR3 protein. The sample yields 55,000 to 70,000 distinct CDR3 sequences, less than 75% seen once. Germline V gene sequence: CDR1 SQVTM, CDR2 ANQGSEA. The CDR3 runs to 15 residues. This clonotype has just a few counts. The target antigen is unknown. Germline and junction disagree at one end, which may indicate a read error.

This clonotype was sampled from a man aged 35 to 55 with primary liver carcinoma and hepatitis B virus infection. The J gene is TRBJ1-1, the V gene TRBV29-1, with D perhaps matching TRBD1 (5 bases). Sequencing was performed on liver tumor tissue from sampling region 2. Subset here: tumor region T2, inferior pole. CDR3 in amino acids: CSVDGGWGMRTGAFF. Written as DNA, the CDR3 is TGCAGCGTTGACGGGGGGTGGGGGATGAGGACTGGAGCTTTCTTT.